This T cell receptor beta chain appears in the sequencing data of a study of shared clonotypes between healthy human individuals. About the study: For every donor, three CD4 naive, three CD4 memory, two CD8 naive and one CD8 memory plates were used. Regarding the study as a whole: Genetic and exposure-history diversity was limited by the small donor number. Sharing of clonotypes among donors was expected to vary with sequencing depth.

Produced via immunoSEQ multiplex PCR; TCRdb's table is partial and in-frame only. The sample carries some 1.4 million clones, 96% recorded once. As concerns this clone: What it binds is not known.

The sample taken for sequencing was naive CD4+ T cells sorted from blood. Subset indicated: CD45RA+ positively selected. The clonotype originates from a man aged 30-40 years in good health.

CDR3: CASSFGNNEQFF. Written as DNA, the CDR3 is TGCGCCAGCAGCTTTGGAAACAATGAGCAGTTCTTC. The chain joins TRBV5-1 to TRBJ2-1, with unresolved D. The CDR3 spans 12 residues. Trimming took off 2 bases at V and 5 bases at J, with 5 bases between the two ends. Germline CDR1 and CDR2: SGHRS and YFSETQ.